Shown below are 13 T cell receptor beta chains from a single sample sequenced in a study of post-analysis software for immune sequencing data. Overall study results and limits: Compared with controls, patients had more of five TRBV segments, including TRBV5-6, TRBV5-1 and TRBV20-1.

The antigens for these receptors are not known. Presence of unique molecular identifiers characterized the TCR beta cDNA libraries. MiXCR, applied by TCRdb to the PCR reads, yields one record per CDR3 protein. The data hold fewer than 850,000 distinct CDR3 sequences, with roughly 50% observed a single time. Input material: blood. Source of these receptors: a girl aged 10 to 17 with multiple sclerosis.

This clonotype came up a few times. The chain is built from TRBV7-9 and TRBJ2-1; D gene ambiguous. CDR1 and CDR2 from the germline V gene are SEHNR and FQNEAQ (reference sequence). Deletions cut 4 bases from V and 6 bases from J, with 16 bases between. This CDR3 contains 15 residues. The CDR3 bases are TGTGCCAGCAGCTCCCCGGGTGGGGTAGGCAATGAGCAGTTCTTC. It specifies CASSSPGGVGNEQFF.

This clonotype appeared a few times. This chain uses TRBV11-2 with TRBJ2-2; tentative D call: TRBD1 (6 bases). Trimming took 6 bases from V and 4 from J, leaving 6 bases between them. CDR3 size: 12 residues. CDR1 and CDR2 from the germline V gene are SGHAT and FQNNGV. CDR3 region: CASRGGTGELFF. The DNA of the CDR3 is TGTGCCAGCAGAGGGGGCACCGGGGAGCTGTTTTTT.

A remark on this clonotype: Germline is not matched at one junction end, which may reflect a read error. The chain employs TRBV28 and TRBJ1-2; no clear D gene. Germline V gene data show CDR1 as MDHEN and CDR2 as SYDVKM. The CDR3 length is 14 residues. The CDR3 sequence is CASSLSYGVHGCTF. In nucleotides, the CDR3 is TGTGCCAGCAGTTTATCTTACGGGGTTCATGGCTGCACCTTC.

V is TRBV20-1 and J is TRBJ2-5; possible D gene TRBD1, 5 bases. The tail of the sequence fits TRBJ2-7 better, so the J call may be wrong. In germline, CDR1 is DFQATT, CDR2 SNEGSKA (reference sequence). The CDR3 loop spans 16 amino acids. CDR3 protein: CSARDSVWTTHYEQYF. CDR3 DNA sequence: TGCAGTGCTAGAGATTCAGTTTGGACAACTCACTACGAGCAGTACTTC.

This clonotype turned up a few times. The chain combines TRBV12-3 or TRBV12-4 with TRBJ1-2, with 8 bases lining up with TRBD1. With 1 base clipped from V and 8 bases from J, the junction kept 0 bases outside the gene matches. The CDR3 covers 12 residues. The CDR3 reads CASSLGDRGYTF. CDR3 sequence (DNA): TGTGCCAGCAGTTTAGGGGACAGGGGCTACACCTTC.

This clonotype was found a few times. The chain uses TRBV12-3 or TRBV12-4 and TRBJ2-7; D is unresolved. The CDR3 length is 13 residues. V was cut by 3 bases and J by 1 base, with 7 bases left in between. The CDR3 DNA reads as TGTGCCAGCAGTTTTGTCGAGTCCTACGAGCAGTACTTC. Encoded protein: CASSFVESYEQYF.

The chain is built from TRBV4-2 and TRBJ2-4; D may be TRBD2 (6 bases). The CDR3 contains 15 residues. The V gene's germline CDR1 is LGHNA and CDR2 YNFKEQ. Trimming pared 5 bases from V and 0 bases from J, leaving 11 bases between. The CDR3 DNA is TGTGCCAGCAGCGACGCGGGACTAGCCAAAAACATTCAGTACTTC. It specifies CASSDAGLAKNIQYF.

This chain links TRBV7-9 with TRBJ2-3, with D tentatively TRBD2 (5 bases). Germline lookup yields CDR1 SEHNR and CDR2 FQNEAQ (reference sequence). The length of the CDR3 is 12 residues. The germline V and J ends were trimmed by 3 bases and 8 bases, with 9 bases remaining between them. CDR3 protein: CASSFPRGTQYF. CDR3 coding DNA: TGTGCCAGCAGCTTTCCTCGGGGTACGCAGTATTTT.

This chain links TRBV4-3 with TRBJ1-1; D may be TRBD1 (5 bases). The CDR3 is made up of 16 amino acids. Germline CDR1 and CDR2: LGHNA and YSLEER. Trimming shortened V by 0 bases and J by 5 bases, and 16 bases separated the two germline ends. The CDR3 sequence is CASSQDLRGMGTEAFF. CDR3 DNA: TGCGCCAGCAGCCAAGATCTCCGGGGGATGGGGACTGAAGCTTTCTTT.

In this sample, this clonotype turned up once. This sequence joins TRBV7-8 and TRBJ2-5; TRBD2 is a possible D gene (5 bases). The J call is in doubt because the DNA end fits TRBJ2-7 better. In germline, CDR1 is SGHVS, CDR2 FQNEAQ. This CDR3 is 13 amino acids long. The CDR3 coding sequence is TGTGCCAGCAGCCGACGACGGGATTACGAGCAGTACTTC. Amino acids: CASSRRRDYEQYF.

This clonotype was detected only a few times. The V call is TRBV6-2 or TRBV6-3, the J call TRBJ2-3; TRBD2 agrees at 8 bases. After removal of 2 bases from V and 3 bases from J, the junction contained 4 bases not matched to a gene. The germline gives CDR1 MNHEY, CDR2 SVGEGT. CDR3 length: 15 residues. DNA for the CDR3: TGTGCCAGCAGTTACCGGACTAGCCAGACAGATACGCAGTATTTT. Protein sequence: CASSYRTSQTDTQYF.

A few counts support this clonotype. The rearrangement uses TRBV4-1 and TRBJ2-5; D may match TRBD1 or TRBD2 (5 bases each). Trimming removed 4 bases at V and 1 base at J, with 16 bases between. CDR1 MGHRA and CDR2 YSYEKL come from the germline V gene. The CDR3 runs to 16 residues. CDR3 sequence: CASSRLGALAQETQYF. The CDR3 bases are TGCGCCAGCAGCCGTCTCGGGGCATTGGCCCAAGAGACCCAGTACTTC.

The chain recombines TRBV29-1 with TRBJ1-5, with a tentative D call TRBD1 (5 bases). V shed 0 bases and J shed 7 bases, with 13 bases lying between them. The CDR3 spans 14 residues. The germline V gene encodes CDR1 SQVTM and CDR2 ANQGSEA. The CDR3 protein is CSVEEAGMGQPQHF. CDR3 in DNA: TGCAGCGTTGAAGAGGCAGGGATGGGACAGCCCCAGCATTTT.